Listed below are T cell receptor beta chains from one sample, sequenced in a study of cytomegalovirus exposure and HLA in healthy donors. The repertoire was sequenced with immunoSEQ multiplex PCR; TCRdb's copy has only in-frame clones and lacks some. The table shows 210,000 or so clones, with roughly four fifths occurring only once. Sequencing was carried out using PBMCs. These TCRs come from a girl under 18 in good health and CMV-seronegative. Both conserved end residues are part of each CDR3. D genes are given only for firm matches. Clone size appears in some rows only: once, few, many, or a class for an expanded clone.

clone_size	v_call	j_call	d_call	cdr3_aa	cdr3_nt
.	TRBV27	TRBJ1-5	.	CASSLRPGADQPQHF	TGTGCCAGCAGTCTAAGACCAGGGGCTGATCAGCCCCAGCATTTT
few	TRBV28	TRBJ1-1	.	CASSPPTGLNTEAFF	TGTGCCAGCAGTCCACCGACAGGATTGAACACTGAAGCTTTCTTT
.	TRBV30	TRBJ2-7	TRBD1	CAWNPDRGLSYEQYF	TGTGCCTGGAACCCCGACAGGGGACTCTCCTACGAGCAGTACTTC
few	TRBV4-2	TRBJ1-1	.	CASSQDTQGGTTEAFF	TGTGCCAGCAGCCAAGATACACAGGGTGGTACCACTGAAGCTTTCTTT
.	TRBV7-9	TRBJ1-1	TRBD1	CASRGQGVEAEAFF	TGTGCCAGCAGGGGGCAGGGGGTTGAGGCTGAAGCTTTCTTT
.	TRBV15	TRBJ2-2	TRBD1	CATSEPGQKTGFLTGELFF	TGTGCCACCAGCGAACCGGGACAGAAGACGGGATTTCTCACCGGGGAGCTGTTTTTT
.	TRBV27	TRBJ1-2	.	CASAVGWGSQATGYTF	TGTGCCAGCGCTGTGGGATGGGGCTCGCAGGCCACCGGCTACACCTTC
.	TRBV21-1	TRBJ2-5	.	CASSKSWGRETQYF	TGTGCCAGCAGCAAATCATGGGGGCGGGAGACCCAGTACTTC
.	TRBV28	TRBJ1-1	.	CASSSWFMNTEAFF	TGTGCCAGCAGTTCATGGTTCATGAACACTGAAGCTTTCTTT
.	TRBV30	TRBJ2-1	TRBD1	CAWRLQGAGGEQFF	TGTGCCTGGCGTTTACAGGGGGCAGGGGGTGAGCAGTTCTTC
.	TRBV30	TRBJ1-4	.	CAWRPPQGSNEKLFF	TGTGCCTGGAGACCCCCACAGGGTTCTAATGAAAAACTGTTTTTT
.	TRBV2	TRBJ2-1	TRBD2	CASSDLRAGYYNEQFF	TGTGCCAGCAGTGACCTCCGAGCGGGGTACTACAATGAGCAGTTCTTC
few	TRBV5-1	TRBJ1-1	.	CASSLIFMNTEAFF	TGCGCCAGCAGCTTGATTTTTATGAACACTGAAGCTTTCTTT
.	TRBV28	TRBJ2-7	.	CASSLVQGSSYEQYF	TGTGCCAGCAGTTTAGTCCAGGGATCGTCCTACGAGCAGTACTTC
.	TRBV28	TRBJ2-7	TRBD1	CATRGTGVVEQYF	TGTGCCACCAGAGGGACAGGGGTGGTCGAGCAGTACTTC
.	TRBV6-1	TRBJ2-3	.	CASNPKVKGRDTQYF	TGTGCCAGCAACCCGAAGGTTAAGGGGAGGGATACGCAGTATTTT
.	TRBV7-9	TRBJ1-2	.	CASSPEGGGYGYTF	TGTGCCAGCAGCCCCGAGGGAGGGGGCTATGGCTACACCTTC
.	TRBV4-2	TRBJ2-3	.	CASSQDGNTDTQYF	TGTGCCAGCAGCCAAGACGGGAACACAGATACGCAGTATTTT
.	TRBV7-9	TRBJ1-5	.	CASSQSYSNQPQHF	TGTGCCAGCAGCCAAAGCTATAGCAATCAGCCCCAGCATTTT
.	TRBV7-6	TRBJ2-6	.	CASSPNLKGTGANVLTF	TGTGCCAGCAGCCCGAACCTAAAGGGGACTGGGGCCAACGTCCTGACTTTC
once	TRBV30	TRBJ2-3	TRBD2	CAWIIAGVPSTDTQYF	TGTGCCTGGATTATAGCGGGGGTTCCTAGCACAGATACGCAGTATTTT
.	TRBV28	TRBJ2-3	TRBD1	CASSRGGTGATNTQYF	TGTGCCAGCAGCCGGGGGGGGACAGGGGCGACGAATACGCAGTATTTT
.	TRBV4-3	TRBJ2-3	TRBD2	CASSQDSVAGGTDTQYF	TGCGCCAGCAGCCAAGATTCCGTAGCGGGCGGAACAGATACGCAGTATTTT
once	TRBV28	TRBJ2-1	.	CASSIPLSSYNEQFF	TGTGCCAGCAGTATCCCTCTGAGCTCCTACAATGAGCAGTTCTTC
.	TRBV19	TRBJ1-1	TRBD1	CASRGDRMNTEAFF	TGTGCCAGTAGGGGGGACAGAATGAACACTGAAGCTTTCTTT
once	TRBV6-1	TRBJ1-5	.	CASRTVHHNQPQHF	TGTGCCAGCAGGACAGTACATCACAATCAGCCCCAGCATTTT
.	TRBV7-9	TRBJ1-2	.	CASSLDRVGGYTF	TGTGCCAGCAGCTTAGACAGGGTAGGAGGCTACACCTTC
.	TRBV10-1	TRBJ2-7	.	CASSDAGGNYEQYF	TGCGCCAGCAGTGATGCAGGGGGGAACTACGAGCAGTACTTC
.	TRBV27	TRBJ2-1	TRBD2	CASSLQSGLAGDNEQFF	TGTGCCAGCAGTTTACAGTCTGGGCTAGCGGGAGACAATGAGCAGTTCTTC